This T cell receptor (beta chain) is drawn from a study of cytomegalovirus exposure and HLA in healthy donors. Broader study findings: It was reported that TCR beta sequences correctly inferred the HLA-A and HLA-B alleles for most subjects. With DRB1 most and HLA-C fewest, TCR association rates differed between HLA loci in a later analysis.

Germline V gene data show CDR1 as SEHNR and CDR2 as FQNEAQ (reference sequence). V lost 5 bases and J lost 7, with 26 bases in between. The CDR3 spans 18 residues. The PCR had 60 Vbeta and 13 Jbeta primers. Assay used: immunoSEQ multiplex PCR; TCRdb lists only in-frame clones, some missing. This sample has roughly 220,000 clones, with 65% to 85% found just once. Notes on this clone: The antigen remains unidentified.

V and J are TRBV7-9 and TRBJ1-4; the D gene is possibly TRBD1 (6 bases). Sequencing was done on a sample of PBMCs. The TCR was taken from a young man in good health and CMV-seronegative. CDR3 protein: CASSPQGGWQDNAEKLFF. CDR3 nucleotide sequence: TGTGCCAGCAGCCCACAGGGAGGGTGGCAGGATAATGCTGAAAAACTGTTTTTT.